Sequencing of this TCR beta chain was carried out in a study of cytomegalovirus exposure and HLA in healthy donors. This PCR relied on a set of 60 Vbeta primers and 13 Jbeta primers. Here immunoSEQ multiplex PCR was the method, and the copy in TCRdb shows in-frame clones only, minus some. The repertoire holds 70,000 to 90,000 clones, with about 60% as singletons. Findings of the study overall: In a later analysis, at a false discovery rate of 0.05, under 20,000 TCR beta sequences were associated with HLA alleles.

To note about this clone: Its target is not known.

This CDR3 region has 11 residues. V lost 8 bases to trimming and J lost 5 bases, with 8 bases between them. Per germline, CDR1 MGHDK and CDR2 SYGVNS. The source is a woman aged 40 to 55 in good health and CMV-seropositive. The chain is built from TRBV25-1 and TRBJ2-3; D is undetermined. Sequencing input: PBMCs. The DNA of the CDR3 is TGTGCCAGCCGCTATCAAGATACGCAGTATTTT. This encodes CASRYQDTQYF.